Each of the 18 T cell receptor beta chains below was sequenced from the same sample in a study of cytomegalovirus exposure and HLA in healthy donors. Method: immunoSEQ multiplex PCR; TCRdb's copy keeps in-frame clones and lacks some. The table shows approximately 58,000 clones, with 85% to 95% occurring only once. Sample: PBMCs. All receptors come from a woman between 18 and 30 years old in good health and CMV-seropositive.

The CDR3 here is CASRLLAGAFQGQFF. The CDR3 DNA reads as TGTGCCAGCAGACTACTAGCGGGGGCTTTTCAAGGGCAGTTCTTC. The rearrangement links TRBV2 to TRBJ2-1; 11 bases agree with TRBD2. This CDR3 is built from 15 residues. Germline V CDR1 and CDR2: SNHLY, FYNNEI. Trimming cost V 6 bases and J 12 bases; bases outside gene matches: 13.

The J gene is TRBJ1-2, the V gene TRBV9, with 7 bases aligning to TRBD1. The CDR3 loop spans 14 amino acids. The germline V gene has CDR1 SGDLS and CDR2 YYNGEE. J gave up 8 bases and V 5 bases, and 12 bases lay outside the gene matches. The CDR3 DNA is TGTGCCAGCAGGTGGGGCAGGGGGTCGGACGGCTACACCTTC. Its protein is CASRWGRGSDGYTF.

V gene TRBV19 combines with J gene TRBJ2-3, with 9 bases matching TRBD1. In germline, CDR1 is LNHDA, CDR2 SQIVND (reference sequence). The CDR3 contains 15 residues. The ends lost 5 bases at V and 10 bases at J; junction bases unmatched: 13. CDR3 sequence (DNA): TGTGCCAGTAGTTCAAGACAGGGGGGTCTCGGTTCGCAGTATTTT. Translated: CASSSRQGGLGSQYF.

The chain has TRBV5-8 and TRBJ1-6, with D perhaps matching TRBD1 (5 bases). Germline CDR1 reads SGHTS; CDR2 reads YDEGEE. The CDR3 length is 17 residues. Trimming cost V 3 bases and J 0 bases, with 13 bases left between them. The CDR3 sequence: CASSSAGTSSYNSPLHF. The CDR3 nucleotides are TGTGCCAGCAGCTCGGCGGGGACTAGCTCCTATAATTCACCCCTCCACTTT.

This sequence joins TRBV5-1 and TRBJ2-5; unclear D gene. This CDR3 contains 13 residues. The germline V and J ends were trimmed by 0 bases and 3 bases, with 6 bases remaining between them. Germline V gives CDR1 SGHRS, CDR2 YFSETQ. The CDR3, as DNA: TGCGCCAGCAGCTTGGACGTAGAAGAGACCCAGTACTTC. It yields the protein CASSLDVEETQYF.

The chain employs TRBV27 and TRBJ2-3; 9 bases line up with TRBD1. The germline V gene has CDR1 MNHEY and CDR2 SMNVEV (reference sequence). Unmatched junction bases numbered 8, after V lost 4 bases and J lost 3 bases. This CDR3 is built from 16 residues. CDR3 region: CASSWPGQGSTDTQYF. The CDR3 DNA reads TGTGCCAGCAGTTGGCCGGGACAGGGAAGTACAGATACGCAGTATTTT.

This clone was detected once. The gene calls are TRBV10-1 and TRBJ1-2; maybe TRBD1 (6 bases). There are 12 residues in the CDR3. Trimming removed 9 bases from V and 8 bases from J, with 16 bases in between. Germline lookup yields CDR1 WNHNN and CDR2 SYGVQD (reference sequence). CDR3 nucleotide sequence: TGCGCCAGAAGGGGGACTAGGCGCGGCTACACCTTC. Encoded protein: CARRGTRRGYTF.

The chain carries TRBV7-9 and TRBJ1-1; D is unclear. Germline V gene sequence: CDR1 SEHNR, CDR2 FQNEAQ (reference sequence). This CDR3 region has 12 residues. V dropped 2 bases and J dropped 6 bases, with 7 bases sitting between them. CDR3 sequence reads: CASSLYTPEAFF. The CDR3 nucleotides are TGTGCCAGCAGCTTATATACTCCTGAAGCTTTCTTT.

This rearrangement joins TRBV6-4 to TRBJ2-1; 12 nucleotides line up with TRBD2. Trimming at V came to 3 bases and at J to 10 bases, leaving 10 bases not matched to a gene. Germline assignment: CDR1 MRHNA and CDR2 SNTAGT. The CDR3 consists of 16 residues. The CDR3 bases are TGTGCCAGCAGTGAGGGGCTAGCGGGGGGGGCGATGGAGCAGTTCTTC. This sequence encodes CASSEGLAGGAMEQFF.

The V gene is TRBV29-1, the J gene TRBJ2-1; 13 bases map to TRBD2. This CDR3 region has 15 residues. Germline-derived CDR1 and CDR2 are SQVTM and ANQGSEA. The V segment lost 3 bases and the J segment 5 bases; nucleotides outside the gene matches: 4. CDR3 residues: CSVEEGTSGNNEQFF. In DNA form, the CDR3 reads TGCAGCGTTGAGGAGGGGACTAGCGGGAACAATGAGCAGTTCTTC.

The chain links TRBV10-3 to TRBJ1-6; 9 bases agree with TRBD1. Germline assignment: CDR1 ENHRY and CDR2 SYGVKD. This CDR3 spans 13 amino acids. V trimming: 9 bases; J trimming: 9 bases; junction bases outside the gene matches: 6. The DNA for the CDR3 is TGTGCCATGACCGGGACAGGGAGTTCACCCCTCCACTTT. Translated, it gives CAMTGTGSSPLHF.

This clone was seen just once. V gene TRBV13 combines with J gene TRBJ1-3; no clear D gene. CDR1 PRHDT and CDR2 FYEKMQ come from the germline V gene (reference sequence). With 5 bases removed from V and 4 bases from J, the gap between germline ends came to 9 bases. CDR3 length: 13 amino acids. The CDR3 region has the DNA TGTGCCAGCAGCCATCCCACAGGAAACACCATATATTTT. Protein sequence: CASSHPTGNTIYF.

J is TRBJ2-7 and V is TRBV9; D uncertain. Trimming left V 4 bases short and J 7 bases short, with 15 bases between. Germline CDR1 SGDLS, CDR2 YYNGEE. The CDR3 is 13 residues long. The DNA for the CDR3 is TGTGCCAGCAGCCCTGGAGACGCGATGGAGCAGTACTTC. Translating it yields CASSPGDAMEQYF.

The genes are TRBV21-1 and TRBJ2-2; no DNA check was done on the table's D call, TRBD1. TRBV21-1 is a listed pseudogene. This CDR3 is 14 amino acids long. The CDR3 region has the DNA TGTGCCAGCAACGGACAGGGGAACACCGGGGAGCTGTTTTTT. The encoded protein is CASNGQGNTGELFF.

The rearrangement links TRBV29-1 to TRBJ1-5; the D gene is possibly TRBD1 (5 bases). In germline, CDR1 is SQVTM, CDR2 ANQGSEA. With 7 bases removed from V and 3 bases from J, the gap between germline ends came to 10 bases. The CDR3 runs to 12 residues. The CDR3 protein is CSAGQLNQPQHF. The CDR3 DNA sequence: TGCAGCGCAGGACAACTCAATCAGCCCCAGCATTTT. Combining the CDR3 with reference TRBV29-1 and TRBJ1-5 gives the whole variable domain SAVISQKPSRDICQRGTSLTIQCQVDSQVTMMFWYRQQPGQSLTLIATANQGSEATYESGFVIDKFPISRPNLTFSTLTVSNMSPEDSSIYLCSAGQLNQPQHFGDGTRLSIL.

V is TRBV29-1 and J is TRBJ2-1, with 11 bases identical to TRBD2. Germline trimming cut 6 bases from V and 0 bases from J; bases unmatched to any gene: 4. The germline V gene has CDR1 SQVTM and CDR2 ANQGSEA. The length of the CDR3 is 15 residues. CDR3 region: CSVPGLAGSYNEQFF. CDR3 nucleotides: TGCAGCGTCCCAGGACTAGCGGGCTCCTACAATGAGCAGTTCTTC.

The gene calls are TRBV28 and TRBJ2-5, with a weak D call TRBD2 (6 bases). The CDR3 runs to 15 residues. The germline CDR1 and CDR2 sequences are MDHEN and SYDVKM. V lost 6 bases and J 1 base, leaving 15 bases between the germline ends. CDR3 nucleotide sequence: TGTGCCAGCAGCCCCCCTAGCGATTTCCAAGAGACCCAGTACTTC. Its protein is CASSPPSDFQETQYF.

The chain uses TRBV20-1 and TRBJ2-1; D not resolved. This CDR3 spans 11 amino acids. CDR1 is DFQATT and CDR2 is SNEGSKA in the germline V gene (reference sequence). Deletions cut 6 bases from V and 1 base from J, with 4 bases between. CDR3 sequence: CSARSYNEQFF. CDR3 DNA sequence: TGCAGTGCCCGGTCCTACAATGAGCAGTTCTTC.